Below, 5 T cell receptor beta chains from the same sample are listed, as sequenced in a study of T cell clonality in common variable immunodeficiency. The study's findings and limits: In common variable immunodeficiency, TCR beta chains reportedly carried fewer deletions and N-nucleotide insertions.

Profiling relied on immunoSEQ multiplex PCR, and the TCRdb table lists in-frame clones only, not all of them. The sample yields around 15,000 clones, without any singletons. These receptors are not linked to any known antigen. The sequenced sample consisted of peripheral blood mononuclear cells. These receptors were taken from a human donor with common variable immunodeficiency.

This clone has at least ten counts. Read sequence stops 3 residues before the CDR3 end, and the germline J gene provides the missing end. The rearrangement uses TRBV20-1 and TRBJ1-3, with 12 bases matching TRBD1. CDR1 is DFQATT, CDR2 SNEGSKA, per germline (reference sequence). CDR3 length: 16 amino acids. J was trimmed by 4 bases and V by 2 bases; bases with no gene match: 6. This CDR3 reads CSARPGQGATGNTIYF. Incomplete CDR3 DNA: TGCAGTGCTAGACCGGGACAGGGGGCCACGGGAAACACC.

Worth noting for this clone: The read comes to an end 3 residues before the CDR3 does, leaving the germline J gene to fill in the end. This chain joins TRBV7-6 and TRBJ2-1; 8 positions match TRBD2. The CDR3 has 17 amino acids. The J segment lost 5 bases and the V segment lost 7 bases, leaving 16 bases of the junction unmatched. Per germline, CDR1 SGHVS and CDR2 FNYEAQ. Incomplete CDR3 DNA: TGTGCCAGCACCCCAGGCCTAGTTGCGGGGGGTCACAATGAG. It is translated as CASTPGLVAGGHNE. The full CDR3 sequence reads CASTPGLVAGGHNEQFF.

On this clone: The DNA ends 3 residues before the CDR3 does, and the rest of the CDR3 is filled in from the germline J gene. The chain carries TRBV19 and TRBJ2-7; 8 nucleotides match TRBD2. Trimming at V came to 9 bases and at J to 2 bases, leaving 9 bases not matched to a gene. Per germline, CDR1 LNHDA and CDR2 SQIVND (reference sequence). The CDR3 covers 14 residues. Incomplete CDR3 DNA: TGTGCCAGCCCACCGGGGGGGGCCCCCTACGAG. Its translation: CASPPGGAPYE. The entire CDR3 protein reads CASPPGGAPYEQYF.

This clone turned up a few times. Read sequence stops 3 residues before the CDR3 end, and the germline J gene provides the missing end. V and J are TRBV7-3 and TRBJ2-6; D not resolved. V lost 1 base and J 2 bases, leaving 3 bases between the germline ends. The V gene's germline CDR1 is SGHTA and CDR2 FQGTGA. This CDR3 has 14 residues. The DNA read from the CDR3 is TGTGCCAGCAGCTTAATCGCTGGGGCCAACGTC. This sequence encodes CASSLIAGANV. The full CDR3 sequence reads CASSLIAGANVLTF. Together with reference TRBV7-3 and TRBJ2-6, the CDR3 gives the full variable domain: GAGVSQTPSNKVTEKGKYVELRCDPISGHTALYWYRQSLGQGPEFLIYFQGTGAADDSGLPNDRFFAVRPEGSVSTLKIQRTERGDSAVYLCASSLIAGANVLTFGAGSRLTVL.

Remarks on this clone: The read finishes 3 residues shy of the CDR3 end, and the germline J gene is used to complete it. The rearrangement links TRBV6-2 or TRBV6-3 to TRBJ1-1; TRBD1 aligns across 12 bases. CDR1 is MNHEY, CDR2 SVGEGT, per germline. CDR3 length: 16 amino acids. Losses at the gene ends were 4 bases for V and 4 bases for J; bases not matched to a gene: 7. This chain's CDR3 is CASSSRGQGAVTEAFF. CDR3 DNA (partial): TGTGCCAGCAGTTCGCGGGGACAGGGGGCTGTCACTGAA.